The T cell receptor beta chain under discussion was sequenced for a study of blood T cell repertoires in COVID-19 (dated by TCRdb to 2020 to 2021). As for the study more broadly: Collaborator samples came from the United States, Italy and Spain and covered acute and convalescent phases of COVID-19. The material from the prospective study consisted of cDNA or gDNA derived from T cells, B-cell-depleted T cells, or PBMCs. The dataset comprised deeply sampled blood TCRbeta repertoires from subjects exposed to, actively infected with, or recovered from COVID-19. The repertoires were released in a freely available public database intended as a resource for research on the immune response to SARS-CoV-2. The samples were drawn from two sources: the first 160 participants of the ongoing ImmuneRACE study, and 1,254 subjects contributed by 6 global collaborators. Sample metadata almost always included a de-identified subject ID, COVID-19 status, age in years and sex. Where available, HLA class I and class II types were taken from metadata supplied by the sample provider and were not determined by assay-based typing. Overall study outcomes, separate from this receptor: Clinical and demographic metadata were provided uncurated, with the amount varying by source and participant.

Taken from cysteine to phenylalanine, the CDR3 has 13 residues. Of the read, only the CDR3 DNA is kept; its 39 bases are in frame from base 1. The CDR1 and CDR2 encoded by the germline V gene are MNHEY and SVGAGI. V was cut back by 9 bases and J by 0 bases, leaving a gap of 9 bases between them. TCRbeta CDR3 regions were amplified from genomic DNA using the immunoSEQ Assay, a bias-controlled multiplex PCR. Concerning the study's data processing: The number of nucleated cells in each sample was estimated from the amplification of reference gene primers within the assay. To quantify the absolute abundance of each unique TCRbeta CDR3 rearrangement, sequence reads were collapsed and filtered. For each sample, productive Simpson clonality was calculated by taking the square root of Simpson's diversity index across productive rearrangements. What TCRdb holds here is the immuneACCESS table cut down to in-frame rearrangements. Part of the clones is not present; checked against another copy, under half of the missing clones reflect an unresolved V gene, and the others are unexplained. V and J calls and clone size are given by that table; D and trimming were obtained from the DNA. The sample records under 200,000 clones, 70% to 85% of which are singletons. The ten largest make up 7.5% to 10% of the sample.

Collaborating institutions collected whole blood in K2EDTA tubes following their own protocols. For TCRbeta analysis, collaborators shipped samples as frozen whole blood, isolated PBMCs, or DNA extracted from either of those sample types. Worth noting for this clone: Its antigen remains undetermined. Per-base qualities were not stored, and no clone one base away is much larger.

This receptor was obtained from a woman of 80 years or more with acute or convalescent COVID-19. Sequenced sample: peripheral blood. The rearranged segments are TRBV6-5 and TRBJ1-3, with TRBD1 tentatively as D gene (5 bases match). The bases read TGTGCCAGTAGACAGTTCTCTGGAAACACCATATATTTT. Translated, it gives CASRQFSGNTIYF.